The rows below give T cell receptor beta chains drawn from one sample of a study of blood T cell repertoires in COVID-19. Sequencing used immunoSEQ multiplex PCR; TCRdb keeps in-frame clones, though not all of them. In the table there are about 200,000 clones, about 84% of which are singletons. Sequences were obtained from peripheral blood. The receptors originated from a human donor in a cohort sampled during active COVID-19. Each CDR3 is given with its conserved first and last residue. The D gene is left open where the match is weak. Some rows mark clone size as missing; the rest say once, few, many or name a class of expanded clone.

CDR3 length: 15
V gene: TRBV27
J gene: TRBJ2-1
D gene: TRBD2
clone size: once
CDR3 protein: CASSSRLAGVNEQFF
CDR3 DNA: TGTGCCAGCAGTTCCCGACTAGCGGGAGTAAATGAGCAGTTCTTC

CDR3 length: 15
V gene: TRBV5-4
J gene: TRBJ1-2
D gene: NA
clone size: NA
CDR3 protein: CASSPGVNSNYGYTF
CDR3 DNA: TGTGCCAGCAGCCCGGGGGTCAACTCAAACTATGGCTACACCTTC

CDR3 length: 18
V gene: TRBV9
J gene: TRBJ1-4
D gene: NA
clone size: NA
CDR3 protein: CASSVKAGRSGFDEKLFF
CDR3 DNA: TGTGCCAGCAGCGTAAAGGCAGGGAGGAGTGGATTCGATGAAAAACTGTTTTTT

CDR3 length: 17
V gene: TRBV23-1
J gene: TRBJ1-1
D gene: NA
clone size: NA
CDR3 protein: CASSQGPGRAKDTEAFF
CDR3 DNA: TGCGCCAGCAGTCAAGGGCCGGGGAGGGCGAAAGACACTGAAGCTTTCTTT

CDR3 length: 18
V gene: TRBV5-1
J gene: TRBJ2-1
D gene: NA
clone size: NA
CDR3 protein: CASSLPRSSVHSYNEQFF
CDR3 DNA: TGCGCCAGCAGCTTGCCCCGCTCTAGCGTACACTCCTACAATGAGCAGTTCTTC

CDR3 length: 15
V gene: TRBV6-6
J gene: TRBJ1-2
D gene: NA
clone size: NA
CDR3 protein: CASSYTNPGVHGYTF
CDR3 DNA: TGTGCCAGCAGTTACACAAATCCAGGGGTCCATGGCTACACCTTC

CDR3 length: 12
V gene: TRBV19
J gene: TRBJ1-1
D gene: NA
clone size: NA
CDR3 protein: CASRDKGRAAFF
CDR3 DNA: TGTGCCAGCCGGGACAAAGGGAGAGCAGCTTTCTTT

CDR3 length: 12
V gene: TRBV29-1
J gene: TRBJ2-2
D gene: TRBD1
clone size: NA
CDR3 protein: CSGGQGAGELFF
CDR3 DNA: TGCAGCGGGGGACAGGGGGCCGGGGAGCTGTTTTTT

CDR3 length: 16
V gene: TRBV4-2
J gene: TRBJ1-4
D gene: TRBD1
clone size: NA
CDR3 protein: CASSLGTGAKGEKLFF
CDR3 DNA: TGTGCCAGCAGCCTCGGGACAGGAGCGAAGGGTGAAAAACTGTTTTTT

CDR3 length: 15
V gene: TRBV7-8
J gene: TRBJ1-1
D gene: TRBD1
clone size: NA
CDR3 protein: CASSPRQGLNTEAFF
CDR3 DNA: TGTGCCAGCAGCCCGAGACAGGGCTTGAACACTGAAGCTTTCTTT

CDR3 length: 14
V gene: TRBV7-6
J gene: TRBJ2-5
D gene: NA
clone size: NA
CDR3 protein: CASSSILDQETQYF
CDR3 DNA: TGTGCCAGCAGCTCTATACTAGACCAAGAGACCCAGTACTTC

CDR3 length: 18
V gene: TRBV27
J gene: TRBJ2-7
D gene: TRBD2
clone size: NA
CDR3 protein: CASSPAGPNSGDPYEQYF
CDR3 DNA: TGTGCCAGCAGTCCCGCCGGACCAAATAGCGGGGACCCCTACGAGCAGTACTTC

CDR3 length: 12
V gene: TRBV24-1
J gene: TRBJ2-1
D gene: NA
clone size: NA
CDR3 protein: CATSDPGDEQFF
CDR3 DNA: TGTGCCACCAGTGATCCAGGGGATGAGCAGTTCTTC

CDR3 length: 15
V gene: TRBV4-3
J gene: TRBJ1-2
D gene: TRBD1
clone size: few
CDR3 protein: CASSQGAGGDYGYTF
CDR3 DNA: TGCGCCAGCAGCCAAGGGGCAGGGGGCGATTACGGCTACACCTTC

CDR3 length: 14
V gene: TRBV2
J gene: TRBJ1-5
D gene: NA
clone size: NA
CDR3 protein: CASSGTGGNQPQHF
CDR3 DNA: TGTGCCAGCAGCGGGACTGGGGGAAATCAGCCCCAGCATTTT

CDR3 length: 15
V gene: TRBV6-6
J gene: TRBJ1-2
D gene: TRBD1
clone size: NA
CDR3 protein: CASSSPRGLRKGYTF
CDR3 DNA: TGTGCCAGCAGTTCACCCAGGGGGCTCAGGAAGGGCTACACCTTC

CDR3 length: 14
V gene: TRBV19
J gene: TRBJ1-2
D gene: NA
clone size: NA
CDR3 protein: CASSARAPNYGYTF
CDR3 DNA: TGTGCCTCCTCAGCCAGGGCACCAAACTATGGCTACACCTTC

CDR3 length: 13
V gene: TRBV19
J gene: TRBJ2-7
D gene: NA
clone size: NA
CDR3 protein: CASTPGTSYEQYF
CDR3 DNA: TGTGCCAGTACCCCCGGGACTTCCTACGAGCAGTACTTC

CDR3 length: 15
V gene: TRBV6-5
J gene: TRBJ2-7
D gene: TRBD1
clone size: NA
CDR3 protein: CASSSRQGASYEQYF
CDR3 DNA: TGTGCCAGCAGTTCCCGCCAGGGGGCCTCCTACGAGCAGTACTTC

CDR3 length: 15
V gene: TRBV6-5
J gene: TRBJ2-1
D gene: NA
clone size: NA
CDR3 protein: CASSPRLLSYNEQFF
CDR3 DNA: TGTGCCAGCAGCCCCCGACTCCTCTCCTACAATGAGCAGTTCTTC

CDR3 length: 14
V gene: TRBV9
J gene: TRBJ2-5
D gene: TRBD1
clone size: NA
CDR3 protein: CASSPRTGVGTQYF
CDR3 DNA: TGTGCCAGCAGCCCGAGGACAGGGGTTGGGACCCAGTACTTC

CDR3 length: 15
V gene: TRBV12-5
J gene: TRBJ2-5
D gene: TRBD2
clone size: NA
CDR3 protein: CASAPSGGGRETQYF
CDR3 DNA: TGTGCTAGTGCCCCGAGCGGGGGAGGGCGGGAGACCCAGTACTTC

CDR3 length: 14
V gene: TRBV28
J gene: TRBJ2-5
D gene: NA
clone size: NA
CDR3 protein: CASAPGGPQETQYF
CDR3 DNA: TGTGCCAGCGCTCCAGGGGGGCCTCAAGAGACCCAGTACTTC

CDR3 length: 15
V gene: TRBV6-5
J gene: TRBJ2-2
D gene: TRBD2
clone size: NA
CDR3 protein: CASATPLAGTGELFF
CDR3 DNA: TGTGCCAGCGCGACCCCCCTAGCGGGGACCGGGGAGCTGTTTTTT

CDR3 length: 16
V gene: TRBV30
J gene: TRBJ1-3
D gene: NA
clone size: NA
CDR3 protein: CAWSVRRGGSGNTIYF
CDR3 DNA: TGTGCCTGGAGTGTACGTCGGGGGGGCTCTGGAAACACCATATATTTT

CDR3 length: 14
V gene: TRBV19
J gene: TRBJ1-6
D gene: NA
clone size: NA
CDR3 protein: CATSDSPVYSPLHF
CDR3 DNA: TGTGCCACTTCGGACAGCCCTGTGTATTCACCCCTCCACTTT

CDR3 length: 16
V gene: TRBV7-8
J gene: TRBJ1-2
D gene: NA
clone size: NA
CDR3 protein: CASSLANLGAGYGYTF
CDR3 DNA: TGTGCCAGCAGCTTAGCGAATCTCGGAGCGGGCTATGGCTACACCTTC

CDR3 length: 15
V gene: TRBV24-1
J gene: TRBJ2-1
D gene: TRBD2
clone size: NA
CDR3 protein: CATLGTSGAHNEQFF
CDR3 DNA: TGTGCCACCCTTGGGACTAGCGGGGCCCACAATGAGCAGTTCTTC

CDR3 length: 14
V gene: TRBV15
J gene: TRBJ1-1
D gene: NA
clone size: NA
CDR3 protein: CATSSVQGYTEAFF
CDR3 DNA: TGTGCCACCAGCTCCGTACAGGGCTATACTGAAGCTTTCTTT

CDR3 length: 12
V gene: TRBV24-1
J gene: TRBJ2-1
D gene: NA
clone size: NA
CDR3 protein: CATSGGRGEQFF
CDR3 DNA: TGTGCCACCAGTGGAGGTAGGGGTGAGCAGTTCTTC

CDR3 length: 15
V gene: TRBV7-9
J gene: TRBJ1-1
D gene: TRBD1
clone size: NA
CDR3 protein: CASRRLDRGLTEAFF
CDR3 DNA: TGTGCCAGCAGAAGACTAGACAGGGGGCTCACTGAAGCTTTCTTT

CDR3 length: 13
V gene: TRBV5-1
J gene: TRBJ2-5
D gene: TRBD1
clone size: NA
CDR3 protein: CASSLDRQETQYF
CDR3 DNA: TGCGCCAGCAGCCTGGACAGGCAAGAGACCCAGTACTTC

CDR3 length: 15
V gene: TRBV4-2
J gene: TRBJ1-1
D gene: NA
clone size: NA
CDR3 protein: CASSQAGGVGTEAFF
CDR3 DNA: TGTGCCAGCAGCCAAGCGGGGGGGGTCGGCACTGAAGCTTTCTTT

CDR3 length: 13
V gene: TRBV18
J gene: TRBJ2-1
D gene: NA
clone size: few
CDR3 protein: CASSPFTGIEQFF
CDR3 DNA: TGTGCCAGCTCACCTTTTACAGGTATTGAGCAGTTCTTC

CDR3 length: 14
V gene: TRBV2
J gene: TRBJ1-4
D gene: NA
clone size: NA
CDR3 protein: CASSTFATNEKLFF
CDR3 DNA: TGTGCCAGCAGTACTTTTGCAACTAATGAAAAACTGTTTTTT

CDR3 length: 14
V gene: TRBV24-1
J gene: TRBJ2-7
D gene: TRBD1
clone size: NA
CDR3 protein: CATMGTEPYYEQYF
CDR3 DNA: TGTGCCACCATGGGGACAGAGCCCTACTACGAGCAGTACTTC

CDR3 length: 15
V gene: TRBV2
J gene: TRBJ2-2
D gene: NA
clone size: NA
CDR3 protein: CASIRGPGDTGELFF
CDR3 DNA: TGTGCCAGCATAAGGGGCCCGGGAGACACCGGGGAGCTGTTTTTT

CDR3 length: 11
V gene: TRBV30
J gene: TRBJ2-5
D gene: NA
clone size: NA
CDR3 protein: CAWGRDETQYF
CDR3 DNA: TGTGCCTGGGGTCGAGATGAGACCCAGTACTTC

CDR3 length: 10
V gene: TRBV7-9
J gene: TRBJ1-1
D gene: NA
clone size: NA
CDR3 protein: CASSRGQAFF
CDR3 DNA: TGTGCCAGCAGCCGAGGACAGGCTTTCTTT

CDR3 length: 13
V gene: TRBV27
J gene: TRBJ2-7
D gene: NA
clone size: NA
CDR3 protein: CASRNRVQGEQYF
CDR3 DNA: TGTGCCAGCAGAAACCGGGTACAGGGCGAGCAGTACTTC

CDR3 length: 16
V gene: TRBV19
J gene: TRBJ1-6
D gene: NA
clone size: NA
CDR3 protein: CASSIAHRTYNSPLHF
CDR3 DNA: TGTGCCAGTAGTATAGCCCACAGAACCTATAATTCACCCCTCCACTTT

CDR3 length: 14
V gene: TRBV2
J gene: TRBJ2-1
D gene: NA
clone size: NA
CDR3 protein: CASSPTSVHNEQFF
CDR3 DNA: TGTGCCAGCAGTCCGACTAGTGTCCACAATGAGCAGTTCTTC

CDR3 length: 16
V gene: TRBV6-1
J gene: TRBJ2-7
D gene: NA
clone size: NA
CDR3 protein: CASSEGERGFGYEQYF
CDR3 DNA: TGTGCCAGCAGTGAAGGGGAAAGGGGGTTCGGCTACGAGCAGTACTTC

CDR3 length: 15
V gene: TRBV2
J gene: TRBJ1-4
D gene: NA
clone size: NA
CDR3 protein: CASSEAKTGREKLFF
CDR3 DNA: TGTGCCAGCAGTGAAGCCAAGACAGGCAGGGAAAAACTGTTTTTT

CDR3 length: 14
V gene: TRBV11-2
J gene: TRBJ2-3
D gene: NA
clone size: once
CDR3 protein: CASSRKPRGDTQYF
CDR3 DNA: TGTGCCAGCAGCCGAAAACCGAGGGGGGATACGCAGTATTTT

CDR3 length: 14
V gene: TRBV28
J gene: TRBJ2-7
D gene: TRBD2
clone size: few
CDR3 protein: CASSFFLGGREQYF
CDR3 DNA: TGTGCCAGCAGTTTCTTCCTGGGAGGGCGCGAGCAGTACTTC

CDR3 length: 16
V gene: TRBV24-1
J gene: TRBJ2-2
D gene: TRBD1
clone size: NA
CDR3 protein: CATSDPGQGRTGELFF
CDR3 DNA: TGTGCCACCAGTGACCCTGGACAGGGGAGGACCGGGGAGCTGTTTTTT

CDR3 length: 16
V gene: TRBV28
J gene: TRBJ1-6
D gene: NA
clone size: once
CDR3 protein: CASCPSREGAGETLHF
CDR3 DNA: TGTGCCAGCTGCCCCTCCAGGGAGGGCGCCGGGGAAACCCTCCACTTT

CDR3 length: 10
V gene: TRBV20-1
J gene: TRBJ2-7
D gene: NA
clone size: NA
CDR3 protein: CSAISYEQYF
CDR3 DNA: TGCAGTGCGATTAGCTACGAGCAGTACTTC

CDR3 length: 11
V gene: TRBV9
J gene: TRBJ2-1
D gene: NA
clone size: NA
CDR3 protein: CASSDSNEQFF
CDR3 DNA: TGTGCCAGCAGCGACAGCAATGAGCAGTTCTTC

CDR3 length: 14
V gene: TRBV4-2
J gene: TRBJ2-5
D gene: NA
clone size: NA
CDR3 protein: CASSSSGGQETQYF
CDR3 DNA: TGTGCCAGCAGTTCAAGCGGCGGGCAAGAGACCCAGTACTTC

CDR3 length: 14
V gene: TRBV10-3
J gene: TRBJ1-2
D gene: NA
clone size: NA
CDR3 protein: CAISGTNTNYGYTF
CDR3 DNA: TGTGCCATCAGTGGGACAAATACTAACTATGGCTACACCTTC

CDR3 length: 15
V gene: TRBV7-9
J gene: TRBJ1-4
D gene: NA
clone size: NA
CDR3 protein: CASSLGQDLREKLFF
CDR3 DNA: TGTGCCAGCAGCTTAGGACAGGACCTTCGAGAAAAACTGTTTTTT

CDR3 length: 16
V gene: TRBV5-5
J gene: TRBJ2-1
D gene: NA
clone size: NA
CDR3 protein: CASSLEKGLGNNEQFF
CDR3 DNA: TGTGCCAGCAGCTTGGAAAAGGGACTGGGGAACAATGAGCAGTTCTTC